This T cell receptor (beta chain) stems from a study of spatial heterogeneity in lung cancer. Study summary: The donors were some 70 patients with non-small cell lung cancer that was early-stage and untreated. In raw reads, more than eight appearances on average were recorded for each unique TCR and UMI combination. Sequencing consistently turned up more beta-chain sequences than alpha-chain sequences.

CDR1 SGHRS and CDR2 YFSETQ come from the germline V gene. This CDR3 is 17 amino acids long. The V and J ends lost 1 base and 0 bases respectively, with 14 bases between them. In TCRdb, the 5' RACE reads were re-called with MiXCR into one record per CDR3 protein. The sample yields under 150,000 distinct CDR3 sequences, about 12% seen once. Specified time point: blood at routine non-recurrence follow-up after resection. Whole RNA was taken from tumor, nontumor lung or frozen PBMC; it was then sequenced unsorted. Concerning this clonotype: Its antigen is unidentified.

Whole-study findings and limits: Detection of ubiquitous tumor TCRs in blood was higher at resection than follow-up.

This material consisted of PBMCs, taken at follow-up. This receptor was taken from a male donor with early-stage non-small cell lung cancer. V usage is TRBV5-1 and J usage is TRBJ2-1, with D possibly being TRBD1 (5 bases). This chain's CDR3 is CASSLSTGPSSYNEQFF. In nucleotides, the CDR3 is TGCGCCAGCAGCTTGTCTACAGGACCGAGCTCCTACAATGAGCAGTTCTTC.